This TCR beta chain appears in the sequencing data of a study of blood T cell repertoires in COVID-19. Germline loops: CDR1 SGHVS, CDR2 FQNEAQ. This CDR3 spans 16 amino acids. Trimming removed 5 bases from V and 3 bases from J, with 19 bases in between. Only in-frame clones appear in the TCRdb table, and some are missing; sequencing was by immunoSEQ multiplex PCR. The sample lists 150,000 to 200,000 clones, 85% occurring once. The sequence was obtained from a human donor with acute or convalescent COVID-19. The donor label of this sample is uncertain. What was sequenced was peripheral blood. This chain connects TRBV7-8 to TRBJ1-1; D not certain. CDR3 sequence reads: CASSMHYSTEDTEAFF. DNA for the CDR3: TGTGCCAGCAGCATGCATTATTCGACGGAGGACACTGAAGCTTTCTTT.